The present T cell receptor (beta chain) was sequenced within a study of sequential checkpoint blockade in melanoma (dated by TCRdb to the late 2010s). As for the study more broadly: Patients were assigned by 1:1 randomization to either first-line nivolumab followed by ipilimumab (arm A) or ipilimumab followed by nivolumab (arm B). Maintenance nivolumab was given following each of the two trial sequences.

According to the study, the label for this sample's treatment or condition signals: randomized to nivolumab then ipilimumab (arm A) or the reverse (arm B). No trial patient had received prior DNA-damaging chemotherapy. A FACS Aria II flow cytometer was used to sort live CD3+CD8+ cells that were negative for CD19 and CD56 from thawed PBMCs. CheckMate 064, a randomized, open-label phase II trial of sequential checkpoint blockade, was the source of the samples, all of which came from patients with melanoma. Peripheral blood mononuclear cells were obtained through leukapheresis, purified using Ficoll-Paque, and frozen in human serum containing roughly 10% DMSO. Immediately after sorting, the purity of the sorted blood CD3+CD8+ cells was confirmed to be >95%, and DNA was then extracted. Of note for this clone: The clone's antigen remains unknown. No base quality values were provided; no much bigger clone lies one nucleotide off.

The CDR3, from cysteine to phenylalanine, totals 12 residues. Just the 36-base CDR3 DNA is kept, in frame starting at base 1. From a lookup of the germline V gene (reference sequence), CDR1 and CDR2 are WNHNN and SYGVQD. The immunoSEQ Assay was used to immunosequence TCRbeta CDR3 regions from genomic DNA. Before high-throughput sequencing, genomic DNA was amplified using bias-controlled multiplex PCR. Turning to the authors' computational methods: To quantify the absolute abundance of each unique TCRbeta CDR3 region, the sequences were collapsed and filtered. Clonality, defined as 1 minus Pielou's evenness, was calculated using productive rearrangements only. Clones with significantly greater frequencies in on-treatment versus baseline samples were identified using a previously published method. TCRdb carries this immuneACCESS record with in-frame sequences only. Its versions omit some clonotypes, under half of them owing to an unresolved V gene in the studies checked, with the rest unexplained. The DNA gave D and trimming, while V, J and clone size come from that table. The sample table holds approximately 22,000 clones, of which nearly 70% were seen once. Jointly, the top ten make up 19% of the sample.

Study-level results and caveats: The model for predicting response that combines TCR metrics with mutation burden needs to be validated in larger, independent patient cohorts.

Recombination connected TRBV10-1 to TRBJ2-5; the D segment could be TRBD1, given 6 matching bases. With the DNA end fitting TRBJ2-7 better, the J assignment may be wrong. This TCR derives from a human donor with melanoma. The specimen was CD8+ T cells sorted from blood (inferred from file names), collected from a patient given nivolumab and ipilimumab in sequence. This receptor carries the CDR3 CASPQGTHEQYF. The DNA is TGCGCCAGCCCACAGGGAACCCACGAGCAGTACTTC.